The 10 T cell receptor beta chains presented below share a single source sample, sequenced in a study of blood T cell repertoires in COVID-19. Repertoires were generated with immunoSEQ multiplex PCR, while TCRdb's copy carries only in-frame clones and drops some. The repertoire has about 160,000 clones, 85% to 95% of them found once; the top ten carry about 4.5%. Sequenced sample: peripheral blood. These TCRs come from a woman aged 45-60 years with acute or convalescent COVID-19.

J is TRBJ2-1 and V is TRBV21-1; TRBD2 is the table's D call and was not checked against the DNA. TRBV21-1 is classified as a pseudogene. The CDR3 covers 15 residues. The CDR3 DNA reads as TGTGCCAGCAGCAAAGCACCTAGCCAGTGGGGTGAGCAGTTCTTC. Its protein is CASSKAPSQWGEQFF.

V gene TRBV7-6 combines with J gene TRBJ1-2; D gene unclear. This CDR3 comprises 14 residues. V was cut by 1 base and J by 3 bases, with 9 bases left in between. Germline loops: CDR1 SGHVS, CDR2 FNYEAQ. The CDR3: CASSLGGADYGYTF. The CDR3 coding sequence is TGTGCCAGCAGCTTAGGAGGAGCAGACTATGGCTACACCTTC.

The rearrangement links TRBV19 to TRBJ1-2; TRBD1 agrees at 7 bases. CDR1 is LNHDA, CDR2 SQIVND, per germline (reference sequence). Trimming at V came to 4 bases and at J to 6 bases, leaving 5 bases not matched to a gene. The CDR3 runs to 13 residues. The CDR3 nucleotides read TGTGCCAGTAGTACTGGGACAGCGAATGGCTACACCTTC. Amino acid sequence: CASSTGTANGYTF.

V and J are TRBV18 and TRBJ1-1, with D perhaps matching TRBD1 (5 bases). The CDR3 loop spans 15 amino acids. Trimming removed 0 bases from V and 5 bases from J, with 13 bases in between. Germline loops: CDR1 KGHSH, CDR2 LQKENI. This chain's CDR3 is CASSPPTGVRTEAFF. The CDR3 bases are TGTGCCAGCTCACCACCGACGGGGGTACGGACTGAAGCTTTCTTT.

This clone was counted once. The rearrangement joins TRBV2 to TRBJ1-2; D remains unclear. The CDR3 totals 13 residues. In germline, CDR1 is SNHLY, CDR2 FYNNEI. V lost 0 bases to trimming and J lost 5 bases, with 7 bases between them. As DNA, the CDR3 is TGTGCCAGCAGTGAAGCGGGAGGGTATGGCTACACCTTC. It translates to CASSEAGGYGYTF.

CDR3 DNA sequence: TGTGCCAGTAGCATGAACACTGAAGCTTTCTTT. Amino acid sequence: CASSMNTEAFF. This sequence joins TRBV19 and TRBJ1-1; D not certain. CDR1 is LNHDA and CDR2 is SQIVND in the germline V gene (reference sequence). This CDR3 has 11 residues. V lost 6 bases and J lost 0, with 2 bases in between.

The J gene is TRBJ2-7, the V gene TRBV3-1 (or the pseudogene TRBV3-2); tentative D call: TRBD1 (6 bases). Trimming cost V 1 base and J 3 bases, with 7 bases left between them. The CDR3 length is 13 residues. CDR1 LGHDT and CDR2 YNNKEL come from the germline V gene (reference sequence). The DNA for the CDR3 is TGTGCCAGCAGCCAAGGACAGGACTACGAGCAGTACTTC. Its protein is CASSQGQDYEQYF.

This chain joins TRBV18 and TRBJ1-1; TRBD1 matches 7 bases. Trimming took 6 bases from V and 3 from J; bases not matched to a gene: 10. The CDR3 has 15 residues. Germline V lookup: CDR1 KGHSH, CDR2 LQKENI. The CDR3 region has the DNA TGTGCCAGCTCCCAGACAGGGTGGGAGTACACTGAAGCTTTCTTT. Translation: CASSQTGWEYTEAFF.

The genes are TRBV6-2 or TRBV6-3 and TRBJ2-4; 7 positions agree with TRBD1. This CDR3 region has 16 residues. Germline values: CDR1 MNHEY, CDR2 SVGEGT. J gave up 1 base and V 0 bases, and 3 bases lay outside the gene matches. The CDR3 DNA reads as TGTGCCAGCAGTTACTCGGGACAGACTGCCAAAAACATTCAGTACTTC. Its protein product is CASSYSGQTAKNIQYF.

CDR3 DNA sequence: TGTGCCATCAGTCCGGGACAGGGGGCGCGCGAGCAGTACTTC. Its protein product is CAISPGQGAREQYF. This chain uses TRBV10-3 with TRBJ2-7; 12 bases match TRBD1. The CDR3 is 14 amino acids. After removal of 5 bases from V and 6 bases from J, the junction contained 5 bases not matched to a gene. The V gene's germline CDR1 is ENHRY and CDR2 SYGVKD.